This T cell receptor beta chain was retrieved from a study of cytomegalovirus exposure and HLA in healthy donors. Trimming took off 2 bases at V and 5 bases at J, with 7 bases between the two ends. The CDR3 sequence is 12 residues long. The germline V gene encodes CDR1 SGHRS and CDR2 YFSETQ. PCR was performed using 60 Vbeta and 13 Jbeta primers. Sequencing used immunoSEQ multiplex PCR; TCRdb keeps in-frame clones, though not all of them. The sample lists approximately 150,000 clones, 77% occurring once. The study, taken as a whole, reports: A later analysis linked a missense variant in DCLRE1C to the trimming of TCR beta V and J genes.

A remark on this clone: What it recognizes is unknown.

V is TRBV5-1 and J is TRBJ1-1; D is undetermined. The sample consisted of PBMCs. This clonotype was sampled from a woman aged 40 to 50 in good health and CMV-seropositive. In nucleotides, the CDR3 is TGCGCCAGCAGCTTAGAGGGTACTGAAGCTTTCTTT. It translates to CASSLEGTEAFF.